Listed here are 2 T cell receptor beta chains from one sample, sequenced in a study of shared clonotypes between healthy human individuals. Assay used: immunoSEQ multiplex PCR; TCRdb lists only in-frame clones, some missing. The sample has approximately 2.3 million clones, approximately 95% seen once. The sequencing input was naive CD4+ T cells from PBMCs. Subset given: CD45RA+ positively selected. These receptors were obtained from a man younger than 30 in good health. Some clones in this sample may be carry-over from other donors' samples.

The chain uses TRBV7-8 and TRBJ2-7; possible D gene TRBD2, 5 bases. Germline CDR1 reads SGHVS; CDR2 reads FQNEAQ. V lost 1 base and J 2 bases, leaving 15 bases between the germline ends. The CDR3 is 16 residues long. The CDR3 region is CASSLGWTEGPYEQYF. The CDR3 DNA follows: TGTGCCAGCAGCTTAGGCTGGACTGAAGGACCCTACGAGCAGTACTTC.

The rearrangement uses TRBV19 and TRBJ1-5; TRBD1 might be the D (5 bases). Trimming removed 5 bases from V and 4 bases from J, with 18 bases in between. Germline-derived CDR1 and CDR2 are LNHDA and SQIVND (reference sequence). The CDR3 is made up of 16 amino acids. CDR3 protein: CASSLRGGRRNQPQHF. The DNA of the CDR3 is TGTGCCAGTAGTTTGCGGGGGGGGAGACGGAATCAGCCCCAGCATTTT.